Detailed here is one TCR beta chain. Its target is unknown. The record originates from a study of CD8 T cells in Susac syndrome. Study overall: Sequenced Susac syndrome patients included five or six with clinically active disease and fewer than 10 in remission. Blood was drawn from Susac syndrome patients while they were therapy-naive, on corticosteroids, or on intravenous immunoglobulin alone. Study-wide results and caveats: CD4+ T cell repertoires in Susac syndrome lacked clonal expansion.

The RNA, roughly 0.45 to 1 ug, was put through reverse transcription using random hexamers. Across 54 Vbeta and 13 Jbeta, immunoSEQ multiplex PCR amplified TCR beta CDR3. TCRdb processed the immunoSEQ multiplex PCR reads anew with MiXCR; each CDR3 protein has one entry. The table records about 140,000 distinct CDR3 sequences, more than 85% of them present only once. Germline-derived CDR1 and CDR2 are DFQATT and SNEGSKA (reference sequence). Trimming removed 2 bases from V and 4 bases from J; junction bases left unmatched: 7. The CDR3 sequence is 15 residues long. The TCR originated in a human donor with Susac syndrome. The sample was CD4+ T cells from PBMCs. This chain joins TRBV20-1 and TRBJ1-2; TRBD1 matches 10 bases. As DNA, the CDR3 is TGCAGTGCTAGATCTGGGACAGGGGATCGCTATGGCTACACCTTC. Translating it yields CSARSGTGDRYGYTF.